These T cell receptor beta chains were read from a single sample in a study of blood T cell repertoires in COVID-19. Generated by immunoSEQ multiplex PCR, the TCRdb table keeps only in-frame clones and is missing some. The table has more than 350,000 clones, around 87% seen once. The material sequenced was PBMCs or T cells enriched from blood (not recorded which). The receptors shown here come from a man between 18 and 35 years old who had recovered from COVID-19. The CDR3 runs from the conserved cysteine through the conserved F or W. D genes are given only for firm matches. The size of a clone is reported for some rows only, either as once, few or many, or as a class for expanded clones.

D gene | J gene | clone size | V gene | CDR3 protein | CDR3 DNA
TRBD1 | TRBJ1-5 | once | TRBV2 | CASLQDRGVGQPQHF | TGTGCCAGCTTACAAGACAGGGGGGTAGGTCAGCCCCAGCATTTT
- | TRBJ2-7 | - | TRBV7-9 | CASTRTGEQYF | TGTGCCAGCACCAGGACGGGGGAGCAGTACTTC
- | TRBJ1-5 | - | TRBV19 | CASSIRIGPQHF | TGTGCCAGTAGTATCAGGATAGGGCCCCAGCATTTT
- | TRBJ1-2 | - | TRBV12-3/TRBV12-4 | CASSPPGYGYTF | TGTGCCAGCAGCCCCCCCGGCTATGGCTACACCTTC
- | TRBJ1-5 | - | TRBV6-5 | CASRPQEYSNQPQHF | TGTGCCAGCAGACCCCAGGAATATAGCAATCAGCCCCAGCATTTT
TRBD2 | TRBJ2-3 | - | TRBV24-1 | CATSDRLAGPTDTQYF | TGTGCCACCAGTGATAGACTAGCGGGACCCACAGATACGCAGTATTTT
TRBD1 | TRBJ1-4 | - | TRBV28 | CASRIPAGQGGGGEKLFF | TGTGCCAGCAGGATACCCGCGGGACAGGGGGGAGGGGGTGAAAAACTGTTTTTT
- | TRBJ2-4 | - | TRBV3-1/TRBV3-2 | CASSQPPTKNIQYF | TGTGCCAGCAGCCAACCACCTACCAAAAACATTCAGTACTTC
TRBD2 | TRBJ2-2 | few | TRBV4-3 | CASSQAGGMSTGELFF | TGCGCCAGCAGCCAAGCGGGAGGGATGAGTACCGGGGAGCTGTTTTTT
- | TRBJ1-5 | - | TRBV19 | CASSIKGNANGNQPQHF | TGTGCCAGTAGTATTAAGGGGAATGCCAATGGCAATCAGCCCCAGCATTTT
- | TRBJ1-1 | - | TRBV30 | CAWSTWGLGNTEAFF | TGTGCCTGGAGTACGTGGGGGCTAGGGAACACTGAAGCTTTCTTT